This T cell receptor (beta chain) was documented in a study of STAT3 mutations in large granular lymphocyte leukemia. Study-wide results and caveats: Every T-LGLL patient had at least one immunodominant TCRbeta clonotype.

This clone came up a few times. The antigen is undetermined. Looked up from germline, CDR1 is GTSNPN and CDR2 is SVGIG (reference sequence). V was shortened by 0 bases and J by 5 bases, with 7 bases between the two germline ends. CDR3 length equals 12 residues. Produced via immunoSEQ multiplex PCR; TCRdb's table is partial and in-frame only. Found here are under 35,000 clones, over 65% of them singletons; the top ten hold approximately 31%. The chain links TRBV30 to TRBJ1-1; D remains unclear. The TCR originated in a woman aged 50 to 65 with T-cell large granular lymphocyte leukemia. Some clones in this sample may be carry-over from other donors' samples. The sequenced sample was peripheral blood mononuclear cells. For the CDR3, the DNA is TGTGCCTGGAGTGTACAAGGGACTGAAGCTTTCTTT. Protein product: CAWSVQGTEAFF.